A selection of T cell receptor beta chains follows, all from one sample in a study of shared clonotypes between healthy human individuals. Clones were sequenced by immunoSEQ multiplex PCR, and TCRdb holds only the in-frame ones, with some missing. The sample has around 600,000 clones; 85% to 95% are singletons. The specimen was naive CD8+ T cells sorted from blood. These receptor sequences come from a woman aged 25 to 39 in good health. Each CDR3 is given with its conserved first and last residue. A D gene is named only where the DNA matches it firmly. Only part of the rows carry a size: once, few, many, or a class if the clone is expanded.

d_gene	abundance	v_gene	j_gene	CDR3nt	CDR3aa
TRBD1	.	TRBV27	TRBJ1-2	TGTGCCAGCAGTCAACAGGGGACTCATGGCTACACCTTC	CASSQQGTHGYTF
.	.	TRBV5-1	TRBJ2-7	TGCGCCAGCAGCTTGGAGAGAGCCTACGAGCAGTACTTC	CASSLERAYEQYF
.	.	TRBV27	TRBJ2-7	TGTGCCAGCAGGGGGGGTGGCCCACACTACGAGCAGTACTTC	CASRGGGPHYEQYF
TRBD2	.	TRBV27	TRBJ2-7	TGTGCCAGCAGTTACGGAGCGGGAGTGGCCTACGAGCAGTACTTC	CASSYGAGVAYEQYF
.	.	TRBV5-6	TRBJ1-5	TGTGCCAGCAGCTTGGGAGGGTATAATCAGCCCCAGCATTTT	CASSLGGYNQPQHF
TRBD2	.	TRBV2	TRBJ2-5	TGTGCCAGCAGGCCCACTAGCGGGAGGGCCCTAGAGACCCAGTACTTC	CASRPTSGRALETQYF
.	.	TRBV27	TRBJ2-7	TGTGCCACCGGGGCGACAGGCCCCTACGAGCAGTACTTC	CATGATGPYEQYF
TRBD2	.	TRBV15	TRBJ2-7	TGTGCCACCAGCAGAGGTAGCGGGAGTAACGAGCAGTACTTC	CATSRGSGSNEQYF
.	.	TRBV19	TRBJ1-2	TGTGCCAGTAGTAGCAACAGGGACGGGATTTCTGGCTACACCTTC	CASSSNRDGISGYTF
.	.	TRBV29-1	TRBJ1-1	TGCAGCGTCGAACAAGGGGACACTGAAGCTTTCTTT	CSVEQGDTEAFF
.	.	TRBV5-6	TRBJ2-2	TGTGCCAGCAGCTTTGGCCAGGGTAGAGGCGGGGAGCTGTTTTTT	CASSFGQGRGGELFF
.	.	TRBV5-6	TRBJ1-4	TGTGCCAGCAGCCCTTCAGGTCATGAAAAACTGTTTTTT	CASSPSGHEKLFF
TRBD2	.	TRBV2	TRBJ2-3	TGTGCCAGCAGTGGGGGCCCGGGACTAGATAGCACAGATACGCAGTATTTT	CASSGGPGLDSTDTQYF
.	.	TRBV7-9	TRBJ1-4	TGTGCCAGCAGCTCCTACGACCCATCCTTAAATGAAAAACTGTTTTTT	CASSSYDPSLNEKLFF
.	.	TRBV28	TRBJ2-3	TGTGCCAGCAGTTTATACAGGGCGAGTACAGATACGCAGTATTTT	CASSLYRASTDTQYF
.	.	TRBV28	TRBJ2-1	TGTGCCAGCAGTTTTAATTCCGAGCAGTTCTTC	CASSFNSEQFF
.	.	TRBV25-1	TRBJ1-1	TGTGCCAGCAGTGAATATAGTGCGGGGAACACTGAAGCTTTCTTT	CASSEYSAGNTEAFF
.	.	TRBV5-1	TRBJ2-2	TGCGCCAGCAGCCCGGGGGTCTTAGACACCGGGGAGCTGTTTTTT	CASSPGVLDTGELFF
.	once	TRBV9	TRBJ2-1	TGTGCCAGCAGCGTGGGGTCTGGTGAGCAGTTCTTC	CASSVGSGEQFF
.	.	TRBV6-5	TRBJ2-1	TGTGCCAGCAGTTTTCAGGAGGGGTACAATGAGCAGTTCTTC	CASSFQEGYNEQFF
TRBD1	.	TRBV28	TRBJ1-5	TGTGCCAGCAGTTTAACAGGGGAAATCAGCAATCAGCCCCAGCATTTT	CASSLTGEISNQPQHF
TRBD2	.	TRBV27	TRBJ2-7	TGTGCCAGCAGTTTCCAAGCGGGATTATCCTACGAGCAGTACTTC	CASSFQAGLSYEQYF
.	.	TRBV14	TRBJ2-7	TGTGCCAGCAGCCAAAGCAGATACTACGAGCAGTACTTC	CASSQSRYYEQYF
.	.	TRBV29-1	TRBJ2-2	TGCAGCGTTGAATACTCAAACACCGGGGAGCTGTTTTTT	CSVEYSNTGELFF
TRBD1	.	TRBV19	TRBJ1-5	TGTGCCAGTGAGACAGGGAGTAGCAATCAGCCCCAGCATTTT	CASETGSSNQPQHF
.	once	TRBV28	TRBJ1-5	TGTGCCAGCATCCTGGACGGGAATCAGCCCCAGCATTTT	CASILDGNQPQHF
.	.	TRBV13	TRBJ1-2	TGTGCCAGCAGCTTAGATGGGGAGGGGGAATCTTTCTATGGCTACACCTTC	CASSLDGEGESFYGYTF
TRBD2	.	TRBV30	TRBJ2-7	TGTGCCTGGAGTGTAGTCGCGGGAGCCTACGAGCAGTACTTC	CAWSVVAGAYEQYF
.	.	TRBV9	TRBJ1-1	TGTGCCACCCCAGTGGGGGGCACCGGGGACACTGAAGCTTTCTTT	CATPVGGTGDTEAFF
TRBD2	.	TRBV16	TRBJ2-5	TGTGCCAGCAGCCAAGGGACTAGCGCCCAAGAGACCCAGTACTTC	CASSQGTSAQETQYF
.	.	TRBV28	TRBJ2-7	TGTGCCAGCAGTTTAGGGCCAGGAAACTCCTACGAGCAGTACTTC	CASSLGPGNSYEQYF
TRBD1	.	TRBV9	TRBJ2-5	TGTGCCAGCAGCGCCTCACCGGGACAGGGGGCGGAAGAGACCCAGTACTTC	CASSASPGQGAEETQYF
.	.	TRBV7-2	TRBJ2-3	TGTGCCAGCAGCTGGACAGATACGCAGTATTTT	CASSWTDTQYF
TRBD1	.	TRBV7-6	TRBJ2-7	TGTGCCAGCAGCAATCACGTCCCGTTGGACAGGGGGGCCCCATACGAGCAGTACTTC	CASSNHVPLDRGAPYEQYF
TRBD1	.	TRBV2	TRBJ2-5	TGTGCCAGCAGTGACGGGGACAGGGGAATCCAAGAGACCCAGTACTTC	CASSDGDRGIQETQYF